Included here is one T cell receptor (beta chain) sequence, with context. Method: immunoSEQ multiplex PCR; TCRdb's copy keeps in-frame clones and lacks some. The repertoire holds 250,000 to 300,000 clones, with nearly 90% as singletons. CDR1 is GTSNPN, CDR2 SVGIG, per germline (reference sequence). Trimming at V came to 3 bases and at J to 7 bases, leaving 11 bases not matched to a gene. This CDR3 comprises 14 residues. This specimen comes from a study of blood T cell repertoires in COVID-19. J is TRBJ2-7 and V is TRBV30; 8 positions agree with TRBD2. The TCR was taken from a woman between 40 and 50 years old who had recovered from COVID-19. Source material: peripheral blood. The CDR3 coding sequence is TGTGCCTGGAGGAAGGTAGCGGGGTTAAGTGAGCAGTACTTC. It is translated as CAWRKVAGLSEQYF.